Each of the 30 T cell receptor beta chains below was sequenced from the same sample in a study of blood T cell repertoires in COVID-19. The method was immunoSEQ multiplex PCR; TCRdb's version includes in-frame clones alone and lacks a portion of them. The data show about 440,000 clones, with about 91% seen just once and roughly 12% held by the top ten. The sequenced sample consisted of peripheral blood. The receptors here all came from a woman between 50 and 59 years old with COVID-19, enrolled during active disease.

The chain links TRBV4-1 to TRBJ1-4; the D gene is possibly TRBD1 (5 bases). This CDR3 contains 14 residues. Trimming left V 0 bases short and J 10 bases short, with 12 bases between. Looked up from germline, CDR1 is MGHRA and CDR2 is YSYEKL. CDR3: CASSQDREGRKLFF. The CDR3 DNA is TGCGCCAGCAGCCAAGACAGGGAGGGGCGAAAACTGTTTTTT.

This clone occurred once. The rearrangement joins TRBV7-8 to TRBJ1-1; D might be TRBD1 (6 bases). V dropped 5 bases and J dropped 5 bases, with 9 bases sitting between them. The V gene's germline CDR1 is SGHVS and CDR2 FQNEAQ. The CDR3 spans 12 residues. As DNA, the CDR3 is TGTGCCAGCAGCATTGGACAGACTGAAGCTTTCTTT. Translating it yields CASSIGQTEAFF.

This chain connects TRBV11-2 to TRBJ2-3; possibly TRBD2 for D (5 bases). Looked up from germline, CDR1 is SGHAT and CDR2 is FQNNGV. The CDR3 has 18 residues. V dropped 1 base and J dropped 4 bases, with 21 bases sitting between them. CDR3 region: CASSLVGPGLGVADTQYF. The CDR3 DNA sequence: TGTGCCAGCAGCTTAGTGGGCCCAGGTCTGGGAGTAGCAGATACGCAGTATTTT.

This chain joins TRBV24-1 and TRBJ2-2, with a possible D match to TRBD2 (6 bases). Germline CDR1 KGHDR, CDR2 SFDVKD. With 1 base removed from V and 6 bases from J, the gap between germline ends came to 8 bases. The CDR3 contains 14 residues. The CDR3 is CATSDFGGAGELFF. CDR3 DNA sequence: TGTGCCACCAGTGATTTCGGGGGTGCCGGGGAGCTGTTTTTT.

This clone was picked up one time. The chain carries TRBV9 and TRBJ2-5; 14 bases map to TRBD2. Germline V lookup: CDR1 SGDLS, CDR2 YYNGEE. There are 18 residues in the CDR3. Trimming at V came to 0 bases and at J to 2 bases, leaving 6 bases not matched to a gene. The CDR3 is CASSVATGTSGGQETQYF. The CDR3 nucleotides read TGTGCCAGCAGCGTAGCTACCGGGACTAGCGGGGGACAAGAGACCCAGTACTTC.

The chain employs TRBV2 and TRBJ1-5, with unresolved D. CDR1 SNHLY and CDR2 FYNNEI come from the germline V gene. Trimming cost V 3 bases and J 2 bases, with 14 bases left between them. The CDR3 consists of 16 residues. CDR3 in DNA: TGTGCCAGCAGTGACGCGGGAGATGGGGGCAATCAGCCCCAGCATTTT. Translated: CASSDAGDGGNQPQHF.

The chain joins TRBV5-8 to TRBJ1-5, with D maybe TRBD1 (5 bases). Per germline, CDR1 SGHTS and CDR2 YDEGEE. The CDR3 is 17 amino acids. Between the trimmed V and J ends, which lost 4 bases and 3 bases, there was a span of 20 bases. This CDR3 is CASSRGWGGLDNQPQHF. For the CDR3, the DNA is TGTGCCAGCAGCCGGGGGTGGGGAGGGTTGGACAATCAGCCCCAGCATTTT.

The table lists this clone with a count of one. The chain links TRBV7-8 to TRBJ1-2, with D possibly TRBD1 on 5 matching bases. The CDR3 is 15 amino acids. Germline CDR1 and CDR2: SGHVS and FQNEAQ. Trimming stripped 2 bases from V and 7 bases from J, with 17 bases between. The chain's CDR3 is CASSLSGDRLGGYTF. The CDR3 nucleotides are TGTGCCAGCAGCTTATCGGGGGACCGGCTCGGTGGCTACACCTTC.

The J gene is TRBJ2-1, the V gene TRBV19; 13 bases map to TRBD2. Germline trimming cut 3 bases from V and 7 bases from J; bases unmatched to any gene: 21. This CDR3 spans 21 amino acids. Looked up from germline, CDR1 is LNHDA and CDR2 is SQIVND (reference sequence). As DNA, the CDR3 is TGTGCCAGTAGTATCGTACCACTCCTACTAGCGGGGGGGCCGTTTTGGAATGAGCAGTTCTTC. This translates into CASSIVPLLLAGGPFWNEQFF.

J is TRBJ1-1 and V is TRBV2; D might be TRBD1 (5 bases). Trimming took 2 bases from V and 6 from J, leaving 10 bases between them. Germline values: CDR1 SNHLY, CDR2 FYNNEI. The CDR3 totals 13 residues. In nucleotides, the CDR3 is TGTGCCAGCAGTGAAAAGGGGATACCTGAAGCTTTCTTT. This encodes CASSEKGIPEAFF.

The chain uses TRBV19 and TRBJ1-5, with a weak D call TRBD1 (6 bases). This CDR3 spans 14 amino acids. The germline V gene has CDR1 LNHDA and CDR2 SQIVND (reference sequence). The V end lost 3 bases, the J end lost 7 bases, and 13 bases lay between the germline ends. The CDR3, as DNA: TGTGCCAGTAGTATCAAGGGGGACCGACAGCCCCAGCATTTT. It codes for CASSIKGDRQPQHF. The variable domain in full, with the rest retrieved from reference TRBV19 and TRBJ1-5, is DGGITQSPKYLFRKEGQNVTLSCEQNLNHDAMYWYRQDPGQGLRLIYYSQIVNDFQKGDIAEGYSVSREKKESFPLTVTSAQKNPTAFYLCASSIKGDRQPQHFGDGTRLSIL.

The V call is TRBV12-3 or TRBV12-4, the J call TRBJ1-2; unclear D gene. V was shortened by 6 bases and J by 4 bases, with 12 bases between the two germline ends. The CDR3 totals 13 residues. The CDR3 protein is CASSLDGGYGYTF. CDR3 DNA sequence: TGTGCCAGCAGCCTGGACGGAGGCTATGGCTACACCTTC.

J is TRBJ1-1 and V is TRBV28; D is possibly TRBD1 (6 bases). The CDR3 extends over 12 amino acids. Germline-derived CDR1 and CDR2 are MDHEN and SYDVKM. The germline V and J ends were trimmed by 9 bases and 10 bases, with 18 bases remaining between them. In DNA, the CDR3 is TGTGCCAGTAACTCAGGGGACGCTGCAGCTTTCTTT. Its protein product is CASNSGDAAAFF.

The chain carries TRBV5-4 and TRBJ2-3; 7 positions agree with TRBD2. The CDR3 loop spans 15 amino acids. Trimming cost V 5 bases and J 0 bases; bases outside gene matches: 6. Germline V gene data show CDR1 as SGHNT and CDR2 as YYREEE (reference sequence). The CDR3 reads CASRPGGTSTDTQYF. The CDR3 DNA reads TGTGCCAGCAGACCCGGGGGGACTAGCACAGATACGCAGTATTTT.

This rearrangement joins TRBV24-1 to TRBJ1-6; the D gene is possibly TRBD1 (6 bases). The CDR3 covers 14 residues. Trimming took 3 bases from V and 5 from J, leaving 7 bases between them. Germline CDR1 reads KGHDR; CDR2 reads SFDVKD. CDR3 sequence: CATSDTGNNSPLHF. The CDR3 DNA reads TGTGCCACCAGTGATACAGGGAATAATTCACCCCTCCACTTT.

This sequence joins TRBV3-1 (or the pseudogene TRBV3-2) and TRBJ2-5; the D gene is possibly TRBD2 (5 bases). This CDR3 contains 15 residues. Per germline, CDR1 LGHDT and CDR2 YNNKEL (reference sequence). V shed 4 bases and J shed 6 bases, with 18 bases lying between them. The CDR3 spells CASSPSSIAGQTQYF. CDR3 sequence (DNA): TGTGCCAGCAGCCCCTCCTCGATCGCGGGTCAGACCCAGTACTTC.

About this clone: This sample includes further DNA sequences coding for the same CDR3. The chain has TRBV9 and TRBJ1-2, with D perhaps TRBD1 (5 bases). CDR1 and CDR2 from the germline V gene are SGDLS and YYNGEE. The V and J ends lost 0 bases and 1 base respectively, with 10 bases between them. There are 15 residues in the CDR3. The CDR3 here is CASSVEIGGNYGYTF. For the CDR3, the DNA is TGTGCCAGCAGCGTAGAAATCGGGGGTAACTATGGCTACACCTTC.

This chain uses TRBV28 with TRBJ1-6; D is undetermined. Looked up from germline, CDR1 is MDHEN and CDR2 is SYDVKM. The V gene lost 4 bases and the J gene lost 8 bases, with 12 bases spanning the gap. CDR3 size: 14 residues. CDR3 sequence (DNA): TGTGCCAGCAGTTCCGGGGTCAAGCATTCACCCCTCCACTTT. It yields the protein CASSSGVKHSPLHF. The whole variable domain, filled in from reference TRBV28 and TRBJ1-6, reads DVKVTQSSRYLVKRTGEKVFLECVQDMDHENMFWYRQDPGLGLRLIYFSYDVKMKEKGDIPEGYSVSREKKERFSLILESASTNQTSMYLCASSSGVKHSPLHFGNGTRLTVT.

This chain uses TRBV6-5 with TRBJ1-1, with unresolved D. Germline assignment: CDR1 MNHEY and CDR2 SVGAGI. V dropped 3 bases and J dropped 5 bases, with 10 bases sitting between them. The CDR3 has 13 amino acids. The CDR3 loop is CASSYIRETEAFF. In DNA, the CDR3 is TGTGCCAGCAGTTATATTAGGGAGACTGAAGCTTTCTTT.

The chain is built from TRBV2 and TRBJ2-3, with 8 bases that match TRBD2. Germline V gene lookup returns CDR1 SNHLY and CDR2 FYNNEI. Trimming at V came to 7 bases and at J to 4 bases, leaving 10 bases not matched to a gene. This CDR3 region has 15 residues. The CDR3 DNA follows: TGTGCCAGCAAGGACGGGGGGGCGGGACCAGATACGCAGTATTTT. This translates into CASKDGGAGPDTQYF.

This chain uses TRBV15 with TRBJ2-3; 10 bases line up with TRBD2. From germline, CDR1 is LNHNV and CDR2 YYDKDF (reference sequence). V shed 2 bases, J shed 8 bases, and the junction held 13 bases outside the gene matches. The CDR3 length is 17 residues. The CDR3 nucleotides read TGTGCCACCAGCAGACAGAGCGGGGGGGCGGGTTCGGGTACGCAGTATTTT. Amino acids: CATSRQSGGAGSGTQYF.

This chain connects TRBV20-1 to TRBJ1-2; D unresolved. V was clipped by 0 bases and J by 8 bases, with 4 bases between them. Germline CDR1 is DFQATT and CDR2 is SNEGSKA (reference sequence). The CDR3 sequence is 10 residues long. Here the CDR3 reads CSARDSGYTF. CDR3 nucleotide sequence: TGCAGTGCTAGAGACTCGGGCTACACCTTC.

This sequence joins TRBV4-1 and TRBJ2-3, with 7 bases aligning to TRBD2. This CDR3 region has 17 residues. Germline CDR1 is MGHRA and CDR2 is YSYEKL. V was pared by 4 bases and J by 1 base, with 11 bases of the junction left unmatched. Here the CDR3 reads CASSRDSSAGGTDTQYF. DNA for the CDR3: TGCGCCAGCAGCCGAGATAGTTCGGCGGGGGGCACAGATACGCAGTATTTT.

V gene TRBV2 combines with J gene TRBJ1-4; 9 bases match TRBD1. V lost 7 bases to trimming and J lost 8 bases; unmatched junction nucleotides: 8. The CDR3 is 14 amino acids. Germline CDR1 and CDR2: SNHLY and FYNNEI. For the CDR3, the DNA is TGTGCCAGCACCCTGCTGGACAGGGGAGAAAAACTGTTTTTT. It specifies CASTLLDRGEKLFF.

The chain is built from TRBV13 and TRBJ1-2, with 9 bases that match TRBD1. The junction had 10 bases not matched to a gene; V was cut back by 0 bases and J by 8 bases. CDR1 and CDR2 (germline): PRHDT, FYEKMQ (reference sequence). The CDR3 totals 16 residues. CDR3 bases: TGTGCCAGCAGCTTAGGCCTAAGGGACAGGGATCGCGGCTACACCTTC. It codes for CASSLGLRDRDRGYTF.

The V gene is TRBV4-1, the J gene TRBJ2-3; the match to TRBD2 covers 7 bases. The CDR3 loop spans 16 amino acids. Per the germline V gene, CDR1 is MGHRA and CDR2 is YSYEKL. V gave up 5 bases and J gave up 0 bases; unmatched junction bases: 8. The CDR3 spells CASSFGTIPSTDTQYF. CDR3 DNA: TGCGCCAGCAGCTTCGGGACTATTCCTAGCACAGATACGCAGTATTTT.

The chain links TRBV9 to TRBJ2-1; D not resolved. Trimming took off 4 bases at V and 8 bases at J, with 13 bases between the two ends. CDR3 length: 13 residues. The V gene's germline CDR1 is SGDLS and CDR2 YYNGEE. For the CDR3, the DNA is TGTGCCAGCAGCCCTTCATCCCGGGATGAGCAGTTCTTC. It translates to CASSPSSRDEQFF. The full variable domain, its missing parts supplied by reference TRBV9 and TRBJ2-1, is DSGVTQTPKHLITATGQRVTLRCSPRSGDLSVYWYQQSLDQGLQFLIQYYNGEERAKGNILERFSAQQFPDLHSELNLSSLELGDSALYFCASSPSSRDEQFFGPGTRLTVL.

The rearrangement joins TRBV6-6 to TRBJ2-7; D not certain. Germline assignment: CDR1 MNHNY and CDR2 SVGAGI (reference sequence). Deletions cut 5 bases from V and 4 bases from J, with 15 bases between. The CDR3 covers 14 residues. The CDR3 DNA reads as TGTGCCAGCAGTACTCCCTTTGGGCAGTACGAGCAGTACTTC. Amino acid sequence: CASSTPFGQYEQYF.

The chain links TRBV21-1 to TRBJ2-4; no check of the table's D call, TRBD2, against the DNA was made. TRBV21-1 corresponds to a pseudogene. The CDR3 has 15 residues. The CDR3 region has the DNA TGTGCCAGCAGCGCAAAGGAGGGGACCAAAAACATTCAGTACTTC. Translated: CASSAKEGTKNIQYF.

The CDR3 bases are TGTGCCAGTAGTATGATATCCCCGAGCACTGAAGCTTTCTTT. As protein: CASSMISPSTEAFF. The chain has TRBV19 and TRBJ1-1; D gene uncertain. The germline gives CDR1 LNHDA, CDR2 SQIVND (reference sequence). Between the trimmed V and J ends, which lost 3 bases and 4 bases, there was a span of 12 bases. The CDR3 runs 14 residues.